Described below is a single TCR beta chain sequence and its context. The entry originates in a study of blood T cell repertoires in COVID-19. As for the study in general: The samples span acute and convalescent COVID-19 from the United States, Italy and Spain.

In germline, CDR1 is SNHLY, CDR2 FYNNEI. V gave up 7 bases and J gave up 1 base, with 12 bases separating them. This CDR3 contains 14 residues. TCRdb's copy holds only in-frame clones and misses some; the assay was immunoSEQ multiplex PCR. The sample comprises more than 200,000 clones, 70% to 85% of which are singletons, and approximately 1.3% rests with the top ten. The sequencing sample was made of peripheral blood. The V gene is TRBV2, the J gene TRBJ2-3; D perhaps matches TRBD1 (5 bases). The clonotype comes from a woman in her forties who had recovered from COVID-19. CDR3 region: CASIGVRGTDTQYF. The CDR3 nucleotides are TGTGCCAGCATAGGGGTTCGGGGCACAGATACGCAGTATTTT.